This is a list of T cell receptor beta chains from one sample in a study of early T cells in non-severe SARS-CoV-2 infection. TCRdb ran MiXCR on the 5' RACE reads and lists one entry per CDR3 protein. The profile shows tens of thousands of distinct CDR3 sequences, approximately 9.5% of them singletons. Sequencing was done on a sample of whole blood. The receptors were gathered from an adult who was a healthcare worker with PCR-confirmed SARS-CoV-2 infection or an uninfected control (not recorded which). CDR3s include the opening cysteine and the closing phenylalanine or tryptophan. The D gene is left open where the match is weak. Expanded clones are given a class, and other clones once, few, many or no size at all.

>TRBV5-1|TRBJ2-3|.|.
CASSPGFNTQYF
TGCGCCAGCAGCCCCGGGTTCAATACGCAGTATTTT
>TRBV7-2|TRBJ2-7|.|TRBD2
CASSPSGTSREQYF
TGTGCCAGCAGCCCCTCCGGGACTAGCCGCGAGCAGTACTTC
>TRBV6-2/TRBV6-3|TRBJ2-7|few|.
CASSSWIRDSKYEQYF
TGTGCCAGCAGTTCTTGGATTAGGGACTCGAAATACGAGCAGTACTTC
>TRBV29-1|TRBJ2-4|few|.
CSVTKLAKNIQYF
TGCAGCGTGACAAAATTAGCCAAAAACATTCAGTACTTC
>TRBV10-2|TRBJ2-1|many|.
CASSESTAPMYNEQFF
TGCGCCAGCAGTGAGTCGACAGCTCCGATGTACAATGAGCAGTTCTTC
>TRBV29-1|TRBJ2-7|.|.
CSGRTGHSGEQYF
TGCAGCGGCCGTACGGGTCACTCGGGCGAGCAGTACTTC
>TRBV20-1|TRBJ2-2|.|TRBD2
CSAYGTSGASYSGELFF
TGCAGTGCCTACGGGACTAGCGGGGCCTCGTACTCCGGGGAGCTGTTTTTT
>TRBV12-3/TRBV12-4|TRBJ2-2|many|.
CATEGVPPMGTGELFF
TGTGCCACCGAGGGGGTCCCACCCATGGGCACCGGGGAGCTGTTTTTT
>TRBV5-8|TRBJ1-6|.|.
CASSLESNSPLHF
TGTGCCAGCAGCTTGGAATCGAATTCACCCCTCCACTTT
>TRBV5-1|TRBJ2-5|.|.
CASSLTSGGKQETQYF
TGCGCCAGCAGCTTGACCTCAGGGGGGAAGCAAGAGACCCAGTACTTC
>TRBV4-1|TRBJ2-1|.|.
CASSQEGRYSYNEQFF
TGCGCCAGCAGCCAAGAGGGCAGGTACTCCTACAATGAGCAGTTCTTC
>TRBV19|TRBJ2-3|.|TRBD1
CASSSDRGPPDTQYF
TGTGCCAGTAGTAGTGACAGGGGGCCGCCAGATACGCAGTATTTT
>TRBV19|TRBJ2-1|few|TRBD2
CATQAGSSYNEQFF
TGTGCCACTCAAGCGGGAAGCTCCTACAATGAGCAGTTCTTC
>TRBV12-3/TRBV12-4|TRBJ2-3|many|TRBD2
CASSLAGLETQYF
TGTGCCAGCAGTTTGGCGGGACTAGAAACGCAGTATTTT
>TRBV5-1|TRBJ2-7|many|TRBD1
CASSERTGPYEQYF
TGCGCCAGCAGCGAGCGGACAGGACCCTACGAGCAGTACTTC
>TRBV11-2|TRBJ2-7|many|.
CASSYVQGPYEQYF
TGTGCCAGCAGTTATGTACAGGGACCCTACGAGCAGTACTTC
>TRBV29-1|TRBJ2-3|few|.
CSVVVGYHGDTQYF
TGCAGCGTTGTTGTAGGGTATCACGGGGATACGCAGTATTTT
>TRBV11-2|TRBJ1-6|few|.
CASSLAERSSYNSPLHF
TGTGCCAGCAGCTTAGCCGAGAGGAGCTCCTATAATTCACCCCTCCACTTT
>TRBV11-2|TRBJ2-7|.|.
CASSRGPEYEQYF
TGTGCCAGCAGCCGAGGTCCCGAGTACGAGCAGTACTTC
>TRBV10-3|TRBJ2-5|.|.
CAISDTNQETQYF
TGTGCCATCAGTGACACCAACCAAGAGACCCAGTACTTC
>TRBV6-5|TRBJ2-7|.|TRBD1
CASSPDRGQYEQYF
TGTGCCAGCAGTCCCGACAGGGGGCAATACGAGCAGTACTTC
>TRBV19|TRBJ2-2|.|TRBD1
CASSPPDRGWTGELFF
TGTGCCAGTAGCCCTCCGGACAGGGGCTGGACCGGGGAGCTGTTTTTT
>TRBV30|TRBJ1-6|many|.
CAWSGGQDNSPLHF
TGTGCCTGGAGTGGCGGTCAGGATAATTCACCCCTCCACTTT
>TRBV4-2|TRBJ2-5|many|.
CASSQEGETQYF
TGTGCCAGCAGCCAAGAAGGGGAGACCCAGTACTTC
>TRBV6-5|TRBJ2-3|many|.
CASSRRSTDTQYF
TGTGCCAGCAGCCGGAGGTCCACAGATACGCAGTATTTT
>TRBV10-3|TRBJ2-1|few|.
CAIGTSGGTGYNEQFF
TGTGCCATCGGCACCTCAGGCGGGACCGGATATAATGAGCAGTTCTTC
>TRBV12-3/TRBV12-4|TRBJ2-3|.|.
CASSFQGSTDTQYF
TGTGCCAGCAGTTTTCAGGGAAGCACAGATACGCAGTATTTT
>TRBV2|TRBJ1-1|many|.
CASRQVGWDTEAFF
TGTGCCAGCAGGCAGGTAGGATGGGACACTGAAGCTTTCTTT
>TRBV4-2|TRBJ2-1|.|.
CASCSDNEQFF
TGTGCCAGCTGCTCAGACAATGAGCAGTTCTTC
>TRBV30|TRBJ2-5|few|TRBD1
CAWSVGTGYTSETQYF
TGTGCCTGGAGTGTGGGGACAGGCTATACCAGCGAGACCCAGTACTTC
>TRBV7-9|TRBJ1-6|many|TRBD1
CASSFGQGNSPLHF
TGTGCCAGCAGCTTCGGACAGGGCAATTCACCCCTCCACTTT
>TRBV20-1|TRBJ2-1|.|TRBD2
CSARVPASGSREQFF
TGCAGTGCTAGAGTGCCGGCTAGCGGGAGTCGTGAGCAGTTCTTC
>TRBV2|TRBJ2-7|.|TRBD1
CASRSTGETYEQYF
TGTGCCAGCAGATCAACAGGGGAGACCTACGAGCAGTACTTC
>TRBV20-1|TRBJ1-1|many|.
CSAKWPGDTTEAFF
TGCAGTGCTAAGTGGCCAGGGGATACCACTGAAGCTTTCTTT
>TRBV20-1|TRBJ1-3|few|.
CSARGLSSGNTIYF
TGCAGTGCTAGGGGACTATCCTCTGGAAACACCATATATTTT
>TRBV27|TRBJ2-3|many|TRBD1
CASKRDRVTDTQYF
TGTGCCAGCAAACGGGACAGGGTCACAGATACGCAGTATTTT
>TRBV2|TRBJ2-3|many|.
CASRARGASTDTQYF
TGTGCCAGCAGAGCCAGGGGTGCCAGCACAGATACGCAGTATTTT
>TRBV5-1|TRBJ1-1|few|.
CASSLEGLKTTEAFF
TGCGCCAGCAGCTTGGAGGGACTGAAAACAACTGAAGCTTTCTTT
>TRBV5-4|TRBJ2-7|.|TRBD2
CASSSTGTSGNQYF
TGTGCCAGCAGTTCAACAGGGACTAGCGGGAATCAGTACTTC
>TRBV10-3|TRBJ2-1|.|TRBD2
CAISETSGDNEQFF
TGTGCCATCAGTGAAACTAGCGGAGACAATGAGCAGTTCTTC
>TRBV12-5|TRBJ2-7|many|TRBD1
CASGSGTGWSYEQYF
TGTGCTAGTGGTTCCGGGACAGGTTGGTCCTACGAGCAGTACTTC
>TRBV27|TRBJ2-3|many|.
CASSFRDTQYF
TGTGCCAGCAGTTTTCGAGATACGCAGTATTTT
>TRBV4-2|TRBJ2-1|many|TRBD2
CASSQVGGGAYNEQFF
TGTGCCAGCAGCCAAGTTGGCGGGGGGGCCTACAATGAGCAGTTCTTC
>TRBV3-1|TRBJ2-6|few|.
CASSQDASGANVLTF
TGTGCCAGCAGCCAAGATGCCTCTGGGGCCAACGTCCTGACTTTC
>TRBV5-8|TRBJ2-3|many|.
CASSLRNTKTDTQYF
TGTGCCAGCAGCTTGCGAAACACAAAGACGGATACGCAGTATTTT
>TRBV27|TRBJ2-1|few|.
CASSLGGHEQFF
TGTGCCAGCAGTTTAGGGGGCCATGAGCAGTTCTTC
>TRBV18|TRBJ2-1|many|.
CASSQAPGDEQFF
TGTGCCAGCTCACAGGCCCCGGGGGATGAGCAGTTCTTC
>TRBV24-1|TRBJ2-5|.|.
CATSGKGTQYF
TGTGCCACCTCAGGGAAGGGGACCCAGTACTTC
>TRBV14|TRBJ1-5|.|.
CASSCTTGLCNQPQHF
TGTGCCAGCAGCTGTACTACAGGGCTGTGCAATCAGCCCCAGCATTTT
>TRBV30|TRBJ2-7|few|TRBD1
CAWISPGGYEQYF
TGTGCCTGGATCAGTCCAGGGGGCTACGAGCAGTACTTC
>TRBV12-3/TRBV12-4|TRBJ2-5|many|TRBD2
CASSPREQETQYF
TGTGCCAGCAGCCCGCGGGAGCAAGAGACCCAGTACTTC
>TRBV20-1|TRBJ2-1|few|.
CSVSDNNEQFF
TGCAGTGTATCGGACAACAATGAGCAGTTCTTC
>TRBV7-9|TRBJ1-1|few|.
CASGSQAMNTEAFF
TGTGCCAGCGGCTCACAGGCGATGAACACTGAAGCTTTCTTT